This T cell receptor beta chain was captured by sequencing in a study of cytomegalovirus exposure and HLA in healthy donors. Notes on this clone: What it binds is unknown.

General study findings and limits: Only CMV serostatus was available as immune exposure information. A reported reduction in N-insertions relative to the roughly 610-donor mean was seen in an Asian-associated ancestry cluster in a later analysis. Within an earlier analysis, most TCR beta V segments proved productive either about 87% or about 30% of the time.

With V trimmed by 5 bases and J by 6 bases, 9 bases remained unmatched. This CDR3 contains 15 residues. Germline CDR1 and CDR2: SEHNR and FQNEAQ (reference sequence). Primers included in the PCR were 60 Vbeta and 13 Jbeta primers. Clones were read by immunoSEQ multiplex PCR, and TCRdb kept only the in-frame ones, dropping some. The table includes over 150,000 clones, around four fifths detected once. The TCR was taken from a woman aged 60 to 75 in good health and CMV-seropositive. Sequences were obtained from PBMCs. The chain has TRBV7-9 and TRBJ2-1, with 8 bases that match TRBD1. CDR3 DNA sequence: TGTGCCAGCAGCCCACCGGGACAGGCCGCCAATGAGCAGTTCTTC. As protein: CASSPPGQAANEQFF.